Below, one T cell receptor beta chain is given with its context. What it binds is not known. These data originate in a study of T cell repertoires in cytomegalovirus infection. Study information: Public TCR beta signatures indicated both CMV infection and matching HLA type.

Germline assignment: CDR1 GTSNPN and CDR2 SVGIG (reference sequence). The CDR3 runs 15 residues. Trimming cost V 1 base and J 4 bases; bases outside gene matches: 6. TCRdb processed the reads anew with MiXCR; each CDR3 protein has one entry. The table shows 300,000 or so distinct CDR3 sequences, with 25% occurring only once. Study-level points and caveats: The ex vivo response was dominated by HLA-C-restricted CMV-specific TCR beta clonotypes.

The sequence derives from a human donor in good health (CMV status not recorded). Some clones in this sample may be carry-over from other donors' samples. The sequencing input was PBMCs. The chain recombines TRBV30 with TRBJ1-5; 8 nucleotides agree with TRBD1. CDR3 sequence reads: CAWSESDRGNQPQHF. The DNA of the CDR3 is TGTGCCTGGAGTGAATCCGACAGGGGAAATCAGCCCCAGCATTTT.